This T cell receptor beta chain was captured in a study of CD8+ T cells in alopecia areata. Sequencing templates came from extracted RNA that was reverse transcribed into cDNA. Sequenced by immunoSEQ multiplex PCR; TCRdb stores in-frame clones only, minus some. The sample carries 150,000 to 250,000 clones, 58% recorded once. The sample's treatment: oral pan-JAK inhibitor, 5-10 mg twice daily. A single count supports this clone. Its antigen remains unknown. Study-wide results and limits: Lesional scalp exceeded normal scalp in clonality, especially in alopecia totalis/universalis. The study found tofacitinib significantly decreased scalp clonality and expanded CD8+ clones among the top 100. Given one nonresponder, whether baseline CD8+ expansion relates to response remains uncertain. The study also sequences resident alphabeta T cells of normal skin in scalp samples.

The sample in question was CD4+ T cells sorted from blood, obtained at week 24, from a patient treated with tofacitinib. The sequence was obtained from a human donor with alopecia areata.

The CDR3 is CASSQAAVTDTQYF. The CDR3, as DNA: TGTGCCAGCAGCCAAGCGGCAGTCACAGATACGCAGTATTTT. This sequence joins TRBV4-2 and TRBJ2-3, with D hard to call. The CDR3 runs 14 residues. V dropped 1 base and J dropped 2 bases, with 7 bases sitting between them. CDR1 and CDR2 (germline): LGHNA, YNFKEQ.